The rows below give T cell receptor beta chains drawn from one sample of a study of OX40 agonist ivuxolimab in advanced cancers. Clones were sequenced by immunoSEQ multiplex PCR, and TCRdb holds only the in-frame ones, with some missing. This repertoire shows approximately 82,000 clones, around 83% found once; its top ten account for approximately 2.3%. Specimen: CD4+ or CD8+ T cells sorted from blood, collected in a trial of the OX40 agonist ivuxolimab. The receptors were gathered from an adult with an advanced solid tumor such as melanoma, head and neck, liver or kidney cancer. CDR3s include the opening cysteine and the closing phenylalanine or tryptophan. The D gene is left open where the match is weak. Clone size is stated in some rows and not others, as once, few, many or a class when expanded.

d_call	j_call	clone_size	v_call	cdr3_aa	cdr3_nt
NA	TRBJ2-6	NA	TRBV19	CASSAGTGANVLTF	TGTGCCAGTAGTGCGGGTACCGGGGCCAACGTCCTGACTTTC
TRBD1	TRBJ1-1	once	TRBV9	CASSVGWGQGNTEAFF	TGTGCCAGCAGCGTAGGTTGGGGACAGGGTAACACTGAAGCTTTCTTT
TRBD2	TRBJ2-3	NA	TRBV5-1	CASSFGLAGGPTDTQYF	TGCGCCAGCAGCTTCGGTCTAGCGGGGGGGCCCACAGATACGCAGTATTTT
TRBD1	TRBJ2-5	NA	TRBV11-2	CASSRQTGIQETQYF	TGTGCCAGCAGCCGACAGACAGGGATCCAAGAGACCCAGTACTTC
TRBD1	TRBJ2-5	NA	TRBV6-6	CASSPPPGQGGETQYF	TGTGCCAGCAGCCCACCCCCAGGACAGGGAGGAGAGACCCAGTACTTC
NA	TRBJ2-5	NA	TRBV5-6	CASTRGPPGETQYF	TGTGCCAGCACCCGCGGCCCCCCCGGGGAGACCCAGTACTTC
NA	TRBJ2-1	medium-sized	TRBV19	CASSISVQGRNEQFF	TGTGCCAGTAGTATATCGGTGCAGGGTAGGAATGAGCAGTTCTTC
NA	TRBJ2-5	NA	TRBV28	CASSSGGEETQYF	TGTGCCAGCAGTTCTGGGGGAGAAGAGACCCAGTACTTC
TRBD1	TRBJ1-1	once	TRBV29-1	CSVRQGMNTEAFF	TGCAGCGTTCGACAGGGCATGAACACTGAAGCTTTCTTT
NA	TRBJ1-6	NA	TRBV4-3	CASSQDRGRGSPLHF	TGCGCCAGCAGCCAAGACAGGGGAAGGGGTTCACCCCTCCACTTT
NA	TRBJ1-4	NA	TRBV5-1	CASSLGGSNEKLFF	TGCGCCAGCAGCTTGGGGGGGTCTAATGAAAAACTGTTTTTT
NA	TRBJ2-3	NA	TRBV10-2	CASSDPAGLQYF	TGCGCCAGCAGTGATCCGGCGGGCCTGCAGTATTTT
NA	TRBJ1-1	medium-sized	TRBV14	CASSQVLTNGNAFF	TGTGCCAGCAGCCAAGTTCTAACAAACGGAAATGCTTTCTTT
NA	TRBJ2-4	NA	TRBV14	CASSQAGGNIQYF	TGTGCCAGCAGCCAGGCAGGAGGAAACATTCAGTACTTC